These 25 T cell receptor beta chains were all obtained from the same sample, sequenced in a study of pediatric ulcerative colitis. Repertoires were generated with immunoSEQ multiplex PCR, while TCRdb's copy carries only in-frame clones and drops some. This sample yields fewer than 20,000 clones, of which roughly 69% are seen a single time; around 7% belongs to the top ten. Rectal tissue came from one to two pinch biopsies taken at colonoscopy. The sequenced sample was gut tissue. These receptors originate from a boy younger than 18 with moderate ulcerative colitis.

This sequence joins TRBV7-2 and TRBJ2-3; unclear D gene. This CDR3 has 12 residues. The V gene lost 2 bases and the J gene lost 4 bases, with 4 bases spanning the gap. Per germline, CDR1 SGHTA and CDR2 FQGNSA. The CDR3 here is CASSLSADTQYF. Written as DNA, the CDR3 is TGTGCCAGCAGCTTAAGCGCAGATACGCAGTATTTT. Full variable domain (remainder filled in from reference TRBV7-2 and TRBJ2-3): GAGVSQSPSNKVTEKGKDVELRCDPISGHTALYWYRQSLGQGLEFLIYFQGNSAPDKSGLPSDRFSAERTGGSVSTLTIQRTQQEDSAVYLCASSLSADTQYFGPGTRLTVL.

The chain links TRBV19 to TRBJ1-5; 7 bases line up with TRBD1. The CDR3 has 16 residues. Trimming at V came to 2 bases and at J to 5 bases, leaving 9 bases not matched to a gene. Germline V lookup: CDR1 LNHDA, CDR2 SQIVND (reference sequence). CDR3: CASSIYGRGTYQPQHF. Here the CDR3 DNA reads TGTGCCAGTAGTATATATGGCAGGGGGACATATCAGCCCCAGCATTTT.

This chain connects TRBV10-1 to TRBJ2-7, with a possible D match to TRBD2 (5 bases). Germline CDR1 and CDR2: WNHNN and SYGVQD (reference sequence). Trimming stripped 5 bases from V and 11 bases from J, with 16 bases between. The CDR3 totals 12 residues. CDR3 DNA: TGCGCCAGCAGTCTTCGGTCACTAGATAAGTACTTC. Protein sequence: CASSLRSLDKYF.

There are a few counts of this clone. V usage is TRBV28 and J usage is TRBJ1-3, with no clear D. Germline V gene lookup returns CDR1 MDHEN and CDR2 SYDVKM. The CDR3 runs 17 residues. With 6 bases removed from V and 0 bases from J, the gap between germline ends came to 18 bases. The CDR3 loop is CASREGQVEPSGNTIYF. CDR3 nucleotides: TGTGCCAGCAGAGAAGGGCAGGTAGAACCCTCTGGAAACACCATATATTTT.

The CDR3 sequence is CASSPLATANTGELFF. The CDR3 DNA reads as TGCGCCAGCAGCCCTCTAGCGACCGCGAACACCGGGGAGCTGTTTTTT. This chain joins TRBV5-1 and TRBJ2-2; maybe TRBD2 (6 bases). This CDR3 has 16 amino acids. V lost 4 bases and J lost 0, with 13 bases in between. The germline V gene has CDR1 SGHRS and CDR2 YFSETQ.

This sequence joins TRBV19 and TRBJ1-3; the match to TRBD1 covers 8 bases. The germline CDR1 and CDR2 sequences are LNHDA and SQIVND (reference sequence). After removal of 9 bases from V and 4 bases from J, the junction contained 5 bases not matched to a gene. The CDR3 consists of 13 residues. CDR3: CASQGQVGNTIYF. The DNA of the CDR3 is TGTGCCAGCCAGGGACAGGTCGGAAACACCATATATTTT.

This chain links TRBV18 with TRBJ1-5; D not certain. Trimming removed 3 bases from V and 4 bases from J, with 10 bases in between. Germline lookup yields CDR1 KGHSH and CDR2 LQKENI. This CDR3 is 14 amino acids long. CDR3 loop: CASSPARINQPQHF. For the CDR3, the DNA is TGTGCCAGCTCACCGGCGCGGATTAATCAGCCCCAGCATTTT.

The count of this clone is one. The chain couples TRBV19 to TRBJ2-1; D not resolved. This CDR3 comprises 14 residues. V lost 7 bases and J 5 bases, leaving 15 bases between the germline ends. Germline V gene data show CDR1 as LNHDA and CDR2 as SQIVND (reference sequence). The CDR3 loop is CASKLESPNNEQFF. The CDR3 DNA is TGTGCCAGTAAGCTCGAGTCCCCTAACAATGAGCAGTTCTTC.

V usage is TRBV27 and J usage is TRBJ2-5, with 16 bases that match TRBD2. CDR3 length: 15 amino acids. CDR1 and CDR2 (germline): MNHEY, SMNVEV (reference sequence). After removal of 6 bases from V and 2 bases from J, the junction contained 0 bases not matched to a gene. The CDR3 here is CASRGLAGGQETQYF. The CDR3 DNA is TGTGCCAGCAGGGGACTAGCGGGAGGGCAAGAGACCCAGTACTTC.

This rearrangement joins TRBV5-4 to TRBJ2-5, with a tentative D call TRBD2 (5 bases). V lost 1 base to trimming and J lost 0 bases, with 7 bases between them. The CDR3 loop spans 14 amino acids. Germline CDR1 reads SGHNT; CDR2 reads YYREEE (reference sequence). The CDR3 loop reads CASSLRGNQETQYF. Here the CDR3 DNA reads TGTGCCAGCAGCTTGCGAGGGAACCAAGAGACCCAGTACTTC.

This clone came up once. CDR3: CASSLAAGGTDTQYF. For the CDR3, the DNA is TGTGCCAGCAGCTTGGCGGCGGGAGGTACAGATACGCAGTATTTT. This rearrangement joins TRBV5-4 to TRBJ2-3, with 8 bases aligning to TRBD2. CDR3 length equals 15 residues. Germline loops: CDR1 SGHNT, CDR2 YYREEE (reference sequence). V gave up 0 bases and J gave up 3 bases; unmatched junction bases: 3.

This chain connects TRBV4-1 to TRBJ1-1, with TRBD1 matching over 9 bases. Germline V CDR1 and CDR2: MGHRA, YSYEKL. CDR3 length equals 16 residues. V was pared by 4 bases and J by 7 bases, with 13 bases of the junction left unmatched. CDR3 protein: CASSPHRGRLPDEAFF. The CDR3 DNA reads TGCGCCAGCAGCCCGCACAGGGGGCGCCTCCCCGATGAAGCTTTCTTT.

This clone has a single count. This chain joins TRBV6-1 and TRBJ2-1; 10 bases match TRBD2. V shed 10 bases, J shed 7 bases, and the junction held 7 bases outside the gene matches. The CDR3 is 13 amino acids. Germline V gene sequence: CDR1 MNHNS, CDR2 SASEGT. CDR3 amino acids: CATQRGGGNEQFF. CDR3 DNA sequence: TGTGCCACCCAGCGGGGGGGTGGTAATGAGCAGTTCTTC.

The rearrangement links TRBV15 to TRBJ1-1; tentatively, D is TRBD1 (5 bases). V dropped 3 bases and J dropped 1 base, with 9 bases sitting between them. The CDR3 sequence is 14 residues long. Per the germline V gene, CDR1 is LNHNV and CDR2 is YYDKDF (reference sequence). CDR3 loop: CATSSSGKNTEAFF. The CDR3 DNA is TGTGCCACCAGCAGTTCAGGGAAGAACACTGAAGCTTTCTTT. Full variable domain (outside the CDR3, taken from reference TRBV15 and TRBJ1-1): DAMVIQNPRYQVTQFGKPVTLSCSQTLNHNVMYWYQQKSSQAPKLLFHYYDKDFNNEADTPDNFQSRRPNTSFCFLDIRSPGLGDTAMYLCATSSSGKNTEAFFGQGTRLTVV.

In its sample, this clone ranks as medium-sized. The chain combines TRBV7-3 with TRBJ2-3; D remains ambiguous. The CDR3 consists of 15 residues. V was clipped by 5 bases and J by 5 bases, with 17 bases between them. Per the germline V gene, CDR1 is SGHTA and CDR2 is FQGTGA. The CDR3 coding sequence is TGTGCCAGCAGCCCCCAGGCGAAGTGGGGAGATACGCAGTATTTT. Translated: CASSPQAKWGDTQYF.

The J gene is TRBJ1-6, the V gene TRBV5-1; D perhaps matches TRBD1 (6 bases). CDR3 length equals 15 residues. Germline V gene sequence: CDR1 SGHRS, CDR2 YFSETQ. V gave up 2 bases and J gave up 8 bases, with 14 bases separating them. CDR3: CASSLQGQPDSPLHF. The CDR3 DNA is TGCGCCAGCAGCTTACAGGGCCAGCCGGATTCACCCCTCCACTTT.

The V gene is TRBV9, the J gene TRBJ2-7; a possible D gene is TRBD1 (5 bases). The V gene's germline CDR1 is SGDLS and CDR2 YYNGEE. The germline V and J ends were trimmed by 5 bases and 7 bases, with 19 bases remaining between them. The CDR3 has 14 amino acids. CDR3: CASSSGPQRGEQYF. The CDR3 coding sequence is TGTGCCAGCAGTAGTGGGCCCCAAAGGGGAGAGCAGTACTTC.

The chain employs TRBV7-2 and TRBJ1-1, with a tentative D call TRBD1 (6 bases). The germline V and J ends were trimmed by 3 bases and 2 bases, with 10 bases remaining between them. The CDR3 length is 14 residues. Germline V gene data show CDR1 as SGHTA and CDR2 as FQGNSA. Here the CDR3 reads CASSFGGFNTEAFF. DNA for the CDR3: TGTGCCAGCAGCTTCGGGGGCTTCAACACTGAAGCTTTCTTT.

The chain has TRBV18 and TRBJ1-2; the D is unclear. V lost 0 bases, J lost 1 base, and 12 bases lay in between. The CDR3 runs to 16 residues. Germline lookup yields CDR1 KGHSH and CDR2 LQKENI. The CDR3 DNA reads TGTGCCAGCTCACCACCCGGGCCGCCGAATAACTATGGCTACACCTTC. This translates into CASSPPGPPNNYGYTF.

The DNA of the CDR3 is TGTGCCAGTAGTACGGCTAACTTAGTAGATACGCAGTATTTT. Its translation: CASSTANLVDTQYF. This chain uses TRBV19 with TRBJ2-3; D is uncertain. Germline V gives CDR1 LNHDA, CDR2 SQIVND (reference sequence). V was trimmed by 4 bases and J by 5 bases, leaving 13 bases between them. The CDR3 is 14 amino acids.

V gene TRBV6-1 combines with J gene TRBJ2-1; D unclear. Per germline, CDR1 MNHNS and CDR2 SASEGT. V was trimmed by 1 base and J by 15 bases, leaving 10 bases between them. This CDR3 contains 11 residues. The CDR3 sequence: CASSEVLVLFF. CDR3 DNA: TGTGCCAGCAGTGAAGTGCTAGTCCTGTTCTTC.

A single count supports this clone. CDR3: CASRRQGEAFF. Written as DNA, the CDR3 is TGTGCCAGCAGACGACAGGGGGAAGCTTTCTTT. The chain is built from TRBV7-2 and TRBJ1-1; 8 bases match TRBD1. This CDR3 is built from 11 residues. The V segment lost 6 bases and the J segment 8 bases; nucleotides outside the gene matches: 2. Germline V lookup: CDR1 SGHTA, CDR2 FQGNSA.

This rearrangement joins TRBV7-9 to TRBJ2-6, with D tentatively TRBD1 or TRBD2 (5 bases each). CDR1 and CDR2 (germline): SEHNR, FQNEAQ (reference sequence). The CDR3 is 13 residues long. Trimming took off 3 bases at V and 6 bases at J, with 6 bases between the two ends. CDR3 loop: CASSFGTANVLTF. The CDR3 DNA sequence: TGTGCCAGCAGCTTCGGGACGGCCAACGTCCTGACTTTC. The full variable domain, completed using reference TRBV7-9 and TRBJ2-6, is DTGVSQNPRHKITKRGQNVTFRCDPISEHNRLYWYRQTLGQGPEFLTYFQNEAQLEKSRLLSDRFSAERPKGSFSTLEIQRTEQGDSAMYLCASSFGTANVLTFGAGSRLTVL.

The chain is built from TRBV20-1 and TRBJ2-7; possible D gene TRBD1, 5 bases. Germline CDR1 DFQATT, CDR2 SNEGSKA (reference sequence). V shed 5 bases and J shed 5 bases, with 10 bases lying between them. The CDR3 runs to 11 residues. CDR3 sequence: CSAHQGHEQYF. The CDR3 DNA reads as TGCAGTGCTCACCAGGGCCACGAGCAGTACTTC.

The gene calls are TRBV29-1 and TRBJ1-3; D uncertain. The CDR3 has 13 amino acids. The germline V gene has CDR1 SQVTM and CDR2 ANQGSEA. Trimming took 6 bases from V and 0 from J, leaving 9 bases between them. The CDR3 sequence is CSVKTTSGNTIYF. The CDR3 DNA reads TGCAGCGTAAAAACAACCTCTGGAAACACCATATATTTT. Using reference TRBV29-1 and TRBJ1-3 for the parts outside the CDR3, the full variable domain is SAVISQKPSRDICQRGTSLTIQCQVDSQVTMMFWYRQQPGQSLTLIATANQGSEATYESGFVIDKFPISRPNLTFSTLTVSNMSPEDSSIYLCSVKTTSGNTIYFGEGSWLTVV.